This entry features one T cell receptor beta chain sequence. Its antigen is undetermined. This entry is derived from a study of response to subunit inactivated influenza vaccine. Findings and caveats of the study: Every seasonal influenza vaccination brings in few new T cells, the authors suggested.

V lost 4 bases to trimming and J lost 2 bases, with 10 bases between them. The CDR3 runs to 14 residues. From germline, CDR1 is MNHEY and CDR2 SVGEGT. One entry per CDR3 protein, called by TCRdb with MiXCR from the RT-PCR reads. The sample yields hundreds of thousands of distinct CDR3 sequences, about 15% seen once. This receptor was identified in a man aged 45-60 years who received an inactivated influenza vaccine. The rearrangement uses TRBV6-2 or TRBV6-3 and TRBJ2-3, with D tentatively TRBD2 (6 bases). Specimen: PBMCs from blood, collected approximately 12 days after vaccination. In DNA form, the CDR3 reads TGTGCCAGCAGTTTCAGGACTACCACAGATACGCAGTATTTT. This gives the protein CASSFRTTTDTQYF.